A selection of T cell receptor beta chains follows, all from one sample in a study of T cells in Graves' hyperthyroidism and ophthalmopathy. TCRdb re-called the multiplex PCR reads through MiXCR, storing one row per CDR3 protein. The repertoire consists of some 550,000 distinct CDR3 sequences, with about 20% occurring once and the leading ten covering more than 20%. Specimen: blood. These receptor sequences come from a man in his late teens or twenties with Graves' hyperthyroidism. Both conserved end residues are part of each CDR3. The D gene is left open where the match is weak. The size field is filled for only some rows; it gives once, few, many or a size class.

TRBJ1-2 | few | TRBD1 | TRBV13 | CASSPRGTGSLYGYTF | TGTGCCAGCAGCCCCAGGGGGACAGGGTCTCTCTATGGCTACACCTTC
TRBJ1-2 | NA | NA | TRBV5-1 | CASSLESRENYGYTF | TGCGCCAGCAGCTTGGAGTCCAGGGAGAACTATGGCTACACCTTC
TRBJ1-1 | few | TRBD1 | TRBV18 | CASSPLGQDRMGTEAFF | TGTGCCAGCTCACCACTCGGACAGGACAGAATGGGGACTGAAGCTTTCTTT
TRBJ2-7 | many | TRBD2 | TRBV4-2 | CASSLHLAGDSSYEQYF | TGTGCCAGCAGCCTTCACTTAGCGGGGGACAGCTCCTACGAGCAGTACTTC
TRBJ2-7 | NA | NA | TRBV28 | CASSHYFSADGNYEQYF | TGTGCCAGCAGTCATTATTTTAGTGCGGACGGTAACTACGAGCAGTACTTC
TRBJ1-5 | many | TRBD1 | TRBV2 | CASKQGGQPQHF | TGTGCCAGCAAACAGGGGGGACAGCCCCAGCATTTT
TRBJ2-7 | many | NA | TRBV20-1 | CSASRRDEQYF | TGCAGTGCTAGTCGCCGCGACGAGCAGTACTTC
TRBJ1-3 | many | NA | TRBV28 | CTSSPRTENSGNTIYF | TGTACCAGCAGTCCTCGGACCGAGAACTCTGGAAACACCATATATTTT
TRBJ2-3 | NA | TRBD1 | TRBV6-1 | CASRVPGQHTQYF | TGTGCCAGCAGAGTACCGGGACAGCATACGCAGTATTTT
TRBJ1-1 | many | TRBD1 | TRBV20-1 | CSARDTGANTEAFF | TGCAGTGCTAGAGATACAGGGGCGAACACTGAAGCTTTCTTT
TRBJ2-5 | many | NA | TRBV2 | CASSSWGGGKETQYF | TGTGCCAGCAGTTCTTGGGGAGGGGGTAAGGAGACCCAGTACTTC
TRBJ2-2 | many | NA | TRBV6-2/TRBV6-3 | CASTLNTGELFF | TGTGCCAGCACCCTGAACACCGGGGAGCTGTTTTTT
TRBJ2-2 | many | NA | TRBV5-1 | CASSLAGATGELFF | TGCGCCAGCAGCTTGGCAGGGGCCACCGGGGAGCTGTTTTTT
TRBJ2-5 | many | TRBD2 | TRBV7-8 | CASSLVLAGGETQYF | TGTGCCAGCAGCTTAGTTCTAGCGGGGGGCGAGACCCAGTACTTC
TRBJ1-2 | many | NA | TRBV2 | CASNPGRYWDNYGYTF | TGTGCCAGCAATCCTGGTCGTTACTGGGACAACTATGGCTACACCTTC
TRBJ1-1 | many | NA | TRBV29-1 | CSVGQFSEAFF | TGCAGCGTTGGACAGTTCTCTGAAGCTTTCTTT
TRBJ2-5 | once | TRBD1 | TRBV15 | CATSRVTGEETQYF | TGTGCCACCAGCAGAGTTACAGGGGAAGAGACCCAGTACTTC
TRBJ2-2 | many | TRBD2 | TRBV6-2/TRBV6-3 | CASSYVGLAANTGELFF | TGTGCCAGCAGTTACGTGGGGCTAGCGGCGAACACCGGGGAGCTGTTTTTT